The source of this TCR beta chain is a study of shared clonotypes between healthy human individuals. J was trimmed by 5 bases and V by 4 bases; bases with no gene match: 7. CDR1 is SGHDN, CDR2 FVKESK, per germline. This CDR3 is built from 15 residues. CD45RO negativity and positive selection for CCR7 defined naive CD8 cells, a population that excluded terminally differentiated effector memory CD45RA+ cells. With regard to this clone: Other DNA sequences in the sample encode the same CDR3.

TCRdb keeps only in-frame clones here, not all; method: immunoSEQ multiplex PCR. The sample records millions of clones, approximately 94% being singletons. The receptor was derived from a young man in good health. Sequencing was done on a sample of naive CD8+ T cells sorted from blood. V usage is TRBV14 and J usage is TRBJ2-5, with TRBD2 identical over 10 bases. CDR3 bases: TGTGCCAGCAGCCCCGGACTAGCGGTCGGTGAGACCCAGTACTTC. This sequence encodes CASSPGLAVGETQYF.